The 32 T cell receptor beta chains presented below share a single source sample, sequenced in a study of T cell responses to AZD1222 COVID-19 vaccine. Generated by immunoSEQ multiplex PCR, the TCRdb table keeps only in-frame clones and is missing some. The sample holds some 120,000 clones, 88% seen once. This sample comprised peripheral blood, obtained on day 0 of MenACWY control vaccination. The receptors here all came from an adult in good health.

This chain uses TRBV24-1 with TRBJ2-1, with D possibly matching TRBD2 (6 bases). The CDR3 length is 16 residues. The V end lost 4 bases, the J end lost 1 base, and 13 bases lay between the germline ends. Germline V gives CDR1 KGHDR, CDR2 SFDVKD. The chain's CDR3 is CATSDNGSGSYNEQFF. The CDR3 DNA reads TGTGCCACCAGTGACAACGGGAGTGGTTCCTACAATGAGCAGTTCTTC.

CDR3 bases: TGTGCCAGCAGTTTGGTCTCTGGAAACACCATATATTTT. Amino acid sequence: CASSLVSGNTIYF. This sequence joins TRBV28 and TRBJ1-3; D is uncertain. The CDR3 sequence is 13 residues long. Germline CDR1 and CDR2: MDHEN and SYDVKM. Deletions cut 3 bases from V and 0 bases from J, with 3 bases between.

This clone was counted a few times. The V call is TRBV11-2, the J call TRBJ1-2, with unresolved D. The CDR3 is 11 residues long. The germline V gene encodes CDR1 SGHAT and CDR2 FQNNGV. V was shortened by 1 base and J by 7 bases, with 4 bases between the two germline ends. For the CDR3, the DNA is TGTGCCAGCAGCTTAGTTGGTGGCTACACCTTC. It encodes CASSLVGGYTF.

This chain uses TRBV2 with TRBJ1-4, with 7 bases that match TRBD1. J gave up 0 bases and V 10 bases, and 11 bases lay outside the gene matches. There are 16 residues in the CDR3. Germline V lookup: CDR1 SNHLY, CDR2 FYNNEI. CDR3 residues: CATTRDSSATNEKLFF. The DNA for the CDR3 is TGTGCCACCACCCGGGACAGCAGTGCAACTAATGAAAAACTGTTTTTT.

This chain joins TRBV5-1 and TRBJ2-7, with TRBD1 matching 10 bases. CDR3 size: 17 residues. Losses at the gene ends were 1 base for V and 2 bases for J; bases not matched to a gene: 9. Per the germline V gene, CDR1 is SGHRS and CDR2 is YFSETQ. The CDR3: CASSLTSSGTGAYEQYF. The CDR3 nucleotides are TGCGCCAGCAGCTTGACTTCATCCGGGACAGGGGCCTACGAGCAGTACTTC.

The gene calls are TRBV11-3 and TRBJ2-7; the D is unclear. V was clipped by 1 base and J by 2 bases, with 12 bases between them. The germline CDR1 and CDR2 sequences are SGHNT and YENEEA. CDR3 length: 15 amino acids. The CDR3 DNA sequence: TGTGCCAGCAGCTTAGGCCCTGGAACAACCTACGAGCAGTACTTC. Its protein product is CASSLGPGTTYEQYF.

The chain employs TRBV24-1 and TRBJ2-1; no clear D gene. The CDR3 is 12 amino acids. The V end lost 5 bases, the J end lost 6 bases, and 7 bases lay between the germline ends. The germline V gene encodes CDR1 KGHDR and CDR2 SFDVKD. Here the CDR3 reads CATSGPLNEQFF. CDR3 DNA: TGTGCCACCAGTGGGCCCCTCAATGAGCAGTTCTTC.

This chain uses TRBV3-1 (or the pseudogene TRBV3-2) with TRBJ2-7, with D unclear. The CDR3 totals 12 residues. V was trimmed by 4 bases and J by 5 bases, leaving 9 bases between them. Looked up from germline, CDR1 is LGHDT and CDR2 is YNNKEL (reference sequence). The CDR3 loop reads CASSPARDEQYF. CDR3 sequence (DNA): TGTGCCAGCAGCCCAGCCCGAGACGAGCAGTACTTC.

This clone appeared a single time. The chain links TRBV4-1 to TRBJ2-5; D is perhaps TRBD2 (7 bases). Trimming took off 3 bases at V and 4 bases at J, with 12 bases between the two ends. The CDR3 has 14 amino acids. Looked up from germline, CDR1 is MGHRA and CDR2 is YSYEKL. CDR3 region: CASSHGGGGETQYF. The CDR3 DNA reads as TGCGCCAGCAGCCACGGAGGGGGGGGAGAGACCCAGTACTTC.

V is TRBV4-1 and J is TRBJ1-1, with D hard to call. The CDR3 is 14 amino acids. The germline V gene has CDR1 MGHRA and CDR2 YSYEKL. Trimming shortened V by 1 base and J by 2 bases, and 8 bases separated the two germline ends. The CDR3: CASSQVVRNTEAFF. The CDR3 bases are TGCGCCAGCAGCCAAGTAGTCAGAAACACTGAAGCTTTCTTT.

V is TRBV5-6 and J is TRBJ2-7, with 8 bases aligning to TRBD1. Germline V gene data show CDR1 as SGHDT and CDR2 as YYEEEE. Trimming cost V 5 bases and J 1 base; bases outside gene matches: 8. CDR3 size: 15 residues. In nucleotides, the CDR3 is TGTGCCAGCAGTCTACAGGGGGTGCCGTCCTACGAGCAGTACTTC. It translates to CASSLQGVPSYEQYF.

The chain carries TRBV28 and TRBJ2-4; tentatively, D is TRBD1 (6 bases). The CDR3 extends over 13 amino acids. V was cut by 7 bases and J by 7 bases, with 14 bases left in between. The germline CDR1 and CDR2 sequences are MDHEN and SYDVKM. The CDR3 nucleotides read TGTGCCAGCACCCCGGACAGAAGGAACATTCAGTACTTC. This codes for CASTPDRRNIQYF.

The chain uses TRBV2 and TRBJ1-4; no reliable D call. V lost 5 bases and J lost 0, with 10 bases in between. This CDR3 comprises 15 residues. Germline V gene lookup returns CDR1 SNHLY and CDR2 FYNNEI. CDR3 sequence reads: CASSFGKATNEKLFF. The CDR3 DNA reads TGTGCCAGCAGTTTCGGAAAAGCAACTAATGAAAAACTGTTTTTT.

The CDR3 spells CSARGGEAFF. CDR3 DNA sequence: TGCAGTGCTAGAGGTGGGGAAGCTTTCTTT. The rearrangement joins TRBV20-1 to TRBJ1-1; D is undetermined. The CDR3 is 10 residues long. Germline CDR1 and CDR2: DFQATT and SNEGSKA (reference sequence). With 1 base removed from V and 8 bases from J, the gap between germline ends came to 5 bases.

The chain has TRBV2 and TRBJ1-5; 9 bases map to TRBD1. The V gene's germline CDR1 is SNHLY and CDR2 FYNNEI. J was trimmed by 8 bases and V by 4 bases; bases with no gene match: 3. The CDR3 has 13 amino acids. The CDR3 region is CASSGDRVKPQHF. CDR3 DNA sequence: TGTGCCAGCAGTGGGGACAGGGTAAAGCCCCAGCATTTT. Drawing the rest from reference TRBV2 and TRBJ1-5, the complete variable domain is EPEVTQTPSHQVTQMGQEVILRCVPISNHLYFYWYRQILGQKVEFLVSFYNNEISEKSEIFDDQFSVERPDGSNFTLKIRSTKLEDSAMYFCASSGDRVKPQHFGDGTRLSIL.

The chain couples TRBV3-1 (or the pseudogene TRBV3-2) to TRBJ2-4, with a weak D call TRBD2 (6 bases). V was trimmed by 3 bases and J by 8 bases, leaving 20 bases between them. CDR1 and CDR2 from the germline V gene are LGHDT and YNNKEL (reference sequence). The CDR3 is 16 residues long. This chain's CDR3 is CASSHRRTNYGDIQYF. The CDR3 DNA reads TGTGCCAGCAGCCATCGTCGGACTAACTACGGAGACATTCAGTACTTC.

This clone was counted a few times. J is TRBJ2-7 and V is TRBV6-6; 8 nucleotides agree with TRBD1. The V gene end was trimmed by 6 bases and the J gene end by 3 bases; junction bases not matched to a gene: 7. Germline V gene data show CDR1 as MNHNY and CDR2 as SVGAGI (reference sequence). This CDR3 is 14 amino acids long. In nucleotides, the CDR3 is TGTGCCAGCAGGCCGACAGGGGCGGGCTACGAGCAGTACTTC. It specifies CASRPTGAGYEQYF.

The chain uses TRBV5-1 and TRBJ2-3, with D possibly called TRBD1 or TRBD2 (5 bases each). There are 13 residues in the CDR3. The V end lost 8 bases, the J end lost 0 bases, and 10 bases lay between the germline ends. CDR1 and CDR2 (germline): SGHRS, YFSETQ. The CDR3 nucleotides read TGCGCCAGTCGGGACCTTAGCACAGATACGCAGTATTTT. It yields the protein CASRDLSTDTQYF.

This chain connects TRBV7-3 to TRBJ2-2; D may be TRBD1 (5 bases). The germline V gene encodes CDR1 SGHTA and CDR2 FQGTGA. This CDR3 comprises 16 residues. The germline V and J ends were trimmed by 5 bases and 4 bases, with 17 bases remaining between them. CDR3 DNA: TGTGCCAGCAGCCCTAGGGGCGGTATAGCCACCGGGGAGCTGTTTTTT. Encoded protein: CASSPRGGIATGELFF.

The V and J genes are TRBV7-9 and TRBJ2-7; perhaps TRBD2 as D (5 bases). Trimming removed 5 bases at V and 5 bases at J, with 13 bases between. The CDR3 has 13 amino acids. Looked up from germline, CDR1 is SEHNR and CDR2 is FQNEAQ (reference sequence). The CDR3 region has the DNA TGTGCCAGCAGCCCGACTAAGGATAACGAGCAGTACTTC. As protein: CASSPTKDNEQYF.

CDR3 sequence (DNA): TGTGCCAGCAGTGAATGGACTTCTAGCACAGATACGCAGTATTTT. It specifies CASSEWTSSTDTQYF. The chain uses TRBV2 and TRBJ2-3, with a possible D match to TRBD2 (5 bases). The CDR3 loop spans 15 amino acids. With 2 bases removed from V and 0 bases from J, the gap between germline ends came to 9 bases. The germline gives CDR1 SNHLY, CDR2 FYNNEI. The full variable domain, rest sourced from reference TRBV2 and TRBJ2-3, is EPEVTQTPSHQVTQMGQEVILRCVPISNHLYFYWYRQILGQKVEFLVSFYNNEISEKSEIFDDQFSVERPDGSNFTLKIRSTKLEDSAMYFCASSEWTSSTDTQYFGPGTRLTVL.

CDR3 bases: TGTGCCAGCAGCTTAGACGGGGTCCGCACAGATACGCAGTATTTT. Translated: CASSLDGVRTDTQYF. The chain links TRBV11-1 to TRBJ2-3, with a tentative D call TRBD2 (5 bases). Germline CDR1 reads SGHAT; CDR2 reads FQDESV (reference sequence). The V end lost 1 base, the J end lost 1 base, and 9 bases lay between the germline ends. This CDR3 is built from 15 residues.

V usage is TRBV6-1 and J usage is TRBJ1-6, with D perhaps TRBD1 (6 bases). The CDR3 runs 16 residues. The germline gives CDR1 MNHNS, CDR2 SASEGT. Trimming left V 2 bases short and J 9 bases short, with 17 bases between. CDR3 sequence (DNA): TGTGCCAGCAGTGAAACTCCAGGGGTCCTAGGTTCACCCCTCCACTTT. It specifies CASSETPGVLGSPLHF.

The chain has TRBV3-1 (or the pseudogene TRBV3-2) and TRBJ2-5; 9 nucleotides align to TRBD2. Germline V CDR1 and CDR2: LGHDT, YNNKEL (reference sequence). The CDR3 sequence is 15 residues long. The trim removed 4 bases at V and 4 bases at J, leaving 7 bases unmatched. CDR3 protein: CASSLGRGGRETQYF. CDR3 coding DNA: TGTGCCAGCAGCCTGGGGCGGGGGGGAAGAGAGACCCAGTACTTC.

CDR3 sequence reads: CAGKTGRNTEAFF. The CDR3, as DNA: TGTGCCGGAAAAACAGGGCGGAACACTGAAGCTTTCTTT. This chain links TRBV30 with TRBJ1-1; possible D gene TRBD1, 6 bases. This CDR3 is 13 amino acids long. CDR1 is GTSNPN, CDR2 SVGIG, per germline (reference sequence). V gave up 8 bases and J gave up 1 base, with 14 bases separating them.

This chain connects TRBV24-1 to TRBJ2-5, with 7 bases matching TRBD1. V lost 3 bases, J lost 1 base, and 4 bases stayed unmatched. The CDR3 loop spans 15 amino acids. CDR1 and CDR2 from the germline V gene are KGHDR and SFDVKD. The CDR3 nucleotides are TGTGCCACCAGTGATCTGACAGGGTCCCAAGAGACCCAGTACTTC. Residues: CATSDLTGSQETQYF.

In DNA, the CDR3 is TGTGCCAGCAGTTTGAACTCCCCTGTGGATACGCAGTATTTT. This translates into CASSLNSPVDTQYF. This chain connects TRBV28 to TRBJ2-3; the D is unclear. This CDR3 is built from 14 residues. V lost 3 bases and J lost 6, with 13 bases in between. Germline V lookup: CDR1 MDHEN, CDR2 SYDVKM.

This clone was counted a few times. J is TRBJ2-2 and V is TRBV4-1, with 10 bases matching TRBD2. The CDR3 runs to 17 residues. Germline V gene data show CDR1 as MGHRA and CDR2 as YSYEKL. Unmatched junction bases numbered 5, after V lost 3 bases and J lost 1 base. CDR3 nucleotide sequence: TGCGCCAGCAGCCAGGAACTAGCGGGAAAGAACACCGGGGAGCTGTTTTTT. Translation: CASSQELAGKNTGELFF.

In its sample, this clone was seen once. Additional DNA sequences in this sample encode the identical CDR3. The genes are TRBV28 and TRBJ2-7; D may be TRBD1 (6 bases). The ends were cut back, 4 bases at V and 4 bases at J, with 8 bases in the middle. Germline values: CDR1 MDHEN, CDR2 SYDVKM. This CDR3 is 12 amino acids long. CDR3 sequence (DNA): TGTGCCAGCAGTTCCGGGACATACGAGCAGTACTTC. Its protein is CASSSGTYEQYF. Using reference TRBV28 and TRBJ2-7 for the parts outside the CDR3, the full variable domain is DVKVTQSSRYLVKRTGEKVFLECVQDMDHENMFWYRQDPGLGLRLIYFSYDVKMKEKGDIPEGYSVSREKKERFSLILESASTNQTSMYLCASSSGTYEQYFGPGTRLTVT.

CDR3 amino acids: CASSSGPTYEQYF. The CDR3 DNA follows: TGTGCCAGCAGCTCCGGGCCGACCTACGAGCAGTACTTC. The chain recombines TRBV5-4 with TRBJ2-7; D not resolved. The CDR3 covers 13 residues. The V end lost 3 bases, the J end lost 2 bases, and 9 bases lay between the germline ends. CDR1 and CDR2 from the germline V gene are SGHNT and YYREEE (reference sequence).

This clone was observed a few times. The CDR3 DNA is TGTGCCAGCAGCCTCCGACAGGGGGCTGCTTACGAGCAGTACTTC. Translated, it gives CASSLRQGAAYEQYF. The chain couples TRBV3-1 (or the pseudogene TRBV3-2) to TRBJ2-7; 10 bases are a match to TRBD1. Germline trimming cut 4 bases from V and 4 bases from J; bases unmatched to any gene: 7. There are 15 residues in the CDR3. The germline V gene encodes CDR1 LGHDT and CDR2 YNNKEL (reference sequence).

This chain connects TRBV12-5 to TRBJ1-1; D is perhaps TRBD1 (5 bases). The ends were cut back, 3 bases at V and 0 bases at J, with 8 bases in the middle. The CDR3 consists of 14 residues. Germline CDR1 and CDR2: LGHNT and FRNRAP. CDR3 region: CASGFDSMNTEAFF. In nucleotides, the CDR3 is TGTGCTAGTGGTTTTGACAGCATGAACACTGAAGCTTTCTTT.